Listed here is a single T cell receptor beta chain. This entry comes from a study of cytomegalovirus exposure and HLA in healthy donors. Study-level information: Genotyping of 300 to 450 donors showed that about 83% belonged to the Caucasian-associated ancestry cluster.

The study ran its PCR with 60 Vbeta and 13 Jbeta primers. TCRdb keeps only in-frame clones here, not all; method: immunoSEQ multiplex PCR. The sample consists of 90,000 to 100,000 clones, around 76% of them appearing once. The junction had 5 bases not matched to a gene; V was cut back by 1 base and J by 3 bases. Germline lookup yields CDR1 SGHRS and CDR2 YFSETQ. The CDR3 extends over 15 amino acids. The chain recombines TRBV5-1 with TRBJ2-7; 9 nucleotides align to TRBD2. Sequenced material: PBMCs. The receptor was derived from a woman aged 60-70 years in good health and CMV-seropositive. The CDR3 is CASSLLAGALYEQYF. In DNA, the CDR3 is TGCGCCAGCAGCTTGTTAGCGGGAGCACTCTACGAGCAGTACTTC.